A single sample is the source of the 15 T cell receptor beta chains below, sequenced in a study of Ad26.COV2.S vaccination and SARS-CoV-2 variants. The repertoire was sequenced with immunoSEQ multiplex PCR; TCRdb's copy has only in-frame clones and lacks some. This table has 300,000 to 350,000 clones, around 90% appearing once. This sample's treatment: over 15 received Ad26.COV2.S at low or high dose, single or two shots; roughly five received placebo; per-sample allocation not given. Day 63 after the first injection of vaccine or placebo was the sampling time. Here the sequenced sample was peripheral blood, taken in a trial of Ad26.COV2.S vaccine versus placebo. All receptors come from a person between 18 and 65 years old who received the Ad26.COV2.S COVID-19 vaccine or a placebo.

This chain connects TRBV10-2 to TRBJ1-1; 8 nucleotides agree with TRBD1. Germline values: CDR1 WSHSY, CDR2 SAAADI. J was trimmed by 1 base and V by 6 bases; bases with no gene match: 4. The CDR3 has 14 residues. The CDR3 reads CASRDRVGNTEAFF. DNA of the CDR3: TGCGCCAGCAGGGACAGGGTGGGGAACACTGAAGCTTTCTTT.

This CDR3 reads CASRLTTEASYEQYF. The CDR3 nucleotides are TGTGCCAGCAGGCTCACAACAGAGGCATCCTACGAGCAGTACTTC. V gene TRBV27 combines with J gene TRBJ2-7; D remains ambiguous. Trimming removed 6 bases from V and 1 base from J, with 16 bases in between. The CDR3 covers 15 residues. Per germline, CDR1 MNHEY and CDR2 SMNVEV (reference sequence).

The gene calls are TRBV5-6 and TRBJ1-3, with 7 bases lining up with TRBD1. CDR3 size: 16 residues. The germline gives CDR1 SGHDT, CDR2 YYEEEE. After removal of 2 bases from V and 4 bases from J, the junction contained 9 bases not matched to a gene. CDR3 protein: CASSLQTGWYGNTIYF. Written as DNA, the CDR3 is TGTGCCAGCAGCTTACAGACAGGGTGGTACGGAAACACCATATATTTT.

This clone was detected only once. Other DNA sequences in this sample translate to the same CDR3. This chain links TRBV5-4 with TRBJ2-1; D possibly corresponds to TRBD1 (6 bases). The germline V gene encodes CDR1 SGHNT and CDR2 YYREEE (reference sequence). This CDR3 has 12 residues. Trimming cost V 1 base and J 7 bases, with 6 bases left between them. The CDR3 loop reads CASSLTGNEQFF. CDR3 DNA sequence: TGTGCCAGCAGCTTGACAGGGAATGAGCAGTTCTTC.

The chain employs TRBV5-1 and TRBJ1-2; 7 bases line up with TRBD1. Germline loops: CDR1 SGHRS, CDR2 YFSETQ. The CDR3 covers 14 residues. Trimming removed 4 bases from V and 4 bases from J; junction bases left unmatched: 7. The CDR3 nucleotides are TGCGCCAGCAGCCCTTCCGGGACAGCCTATGGCTACACCTTC. Its translation is CASSPSGTAYGYTF.

The chain is built from TRBV30 and TRBJ2-3, with 14 bases lining up with TRBD2. Germline V gene data show CDR1 as GTSNPN and CDR2 as SVGIG (reference sequence). V gave up 0 bases and J gave up 4 bases; unmatched junction bases: 6. The CDR3 is made up of 17 amino acids. The CDR3 nucleotides read TGTGCCTGGAGTGTTGACCCGGGACTAGCGGGGGCAGATACGCAGTATTTT. As protein: CAWSVDPGLAGADTQYF.

The V gene is TRBV6-5, the J gene TRBJ1-3; unclear D gene. The CDR3 totals 11 residues. The ends were cut back, 10 bases at V and 0 bases at J, with 4 bases in the middle. Germline V gives CDR1 MNHEY, CDR2 SVGAGI. The CDR3 spells CAIRSGNTIYF. The CDR3, as DNA: TGTGCCATCCGCTCTGGAAACACCATATATTTT.

V gene TRBV7-9 combines with J gene TRBJ2-1, with D uncertain. V was cut by 2 bases and J by 6 bases, with 8 bases left in between. Germline CDR1 reads SEHNR; CDR2 reads FQNEAQ (reference sequence). This CDR3 has 13 amino acids. This chain's CDR3 is CASSLRKGNEQFF. The CDR3 DNA sequence: TGTGCCAGCAGCTTACGAAAGGGCAATGAGCAGTTCTTC. Full variable domain (rest looked up from reference TRBV7-9 and TRBJ2-1): DTGVSQNPRHKITKRGQNVTFRCDPISEHNRLYWYRQTLGQGPEFLTYFQNEAQLEKSRLLSDRFSAERPKGSFSTLEIQRTEQGDSAMYLCASSLRKGNEQFFGPGTRLTVL.

This clone was recorded a few times. V is TRBV19 and J is TRBJ1-5; TRBD1 agrees at 8 bases. V lost 5 bases, J lost 9 bases, and 12 bases stayed unmatched. Germline CDR1 LNHDA, CDR2 SQIVND (reference sequence). This CDR3 contains 15 residues. The DNA for the CDR3 is TGTGCCAGTAGTCAAATCCGGGACAGGAAAACGCCCCAGCATTTT. Translation gives CASSQIRDRKTPQHF.

The rearrangement uses TRBV11-3 and TRBJ2-1; tentative D call: TRBD1 (6 bases). V was cut by 4 bases and J by 8 bases, with 21 bases left in between. The germline V gene encodes CDR1 SGHNT and CDR2 YENEEA. The CDR3 extends over 16 amino acids. CDR3 residues: CASSSFDRPTGYEQFF. CDR3 DNA sequence: TGTGCCAGCAGCTCCTTTGACAGGCCTACGGGGTATGAGCAGTTCTTC.

The V gene is TRBV6-6, the J gene TRBJ1-1, with TRBD1 matching 8 bases. The junction had 15 bases not matched to a gene; V was cut back by 4 bases and J by 11 bases. In germline, CDR1 is MNHNY, CDR2 SVGAGI (reference sequence). This CDR3 contains 15 residues. The CDR3 DNA is TGTGCCAGCAGTTCCGTCAATCAGGGGGCAGTCAGGGCTTTCTTT. The encoded protein is CASSSVNQGAVRAFF.

This rearrangement joins TRBV4-3 to TRBJ2-3; 10 bases fit TRBD2. The CDR3 has 17 residues. Germline values: CDR1 LGHNA, CDR2 YSLEER. The J segment lost 0 bases and the V segment lost 4 bases, leaving 7 bases of the junction unmatched. The CDR3 DNA reads as TGCGCCAGCAGCCGGACCGGGACTAGCGATAGCACAGATACGCAGTATTTT. It codes for CASSRTGTSDSTDTQYF.

The chain is built from TRBV4-3 and TRBJ2-3; weak D call: TRBD2 (6 bases). This CDR3 spans 14 amino acids. Looked up from germline, CDR1 is LGHNA and CDR2 is YSLEER. Trimming removed 5 bases from V and 5 bases from J, with 14 bases in between. The CDR3 region is CASSARDLGDTQYF. In DNA, the CDR3 is TGCGCCAGCAGCGCCCGGGACTTGGGAGATACGCAGTATTTT.

This chain connects TRBV19 to TRBJ2-1, with TRBD2 matching over 14 bases. This CDR3 contains 15 residues. V dropped 5 bases and J dropped 5; count of bases not matched to a gene: 2. From germline, CDR1 is LNHDA and CDR2 SQIVND (reference sequence). CDR3 in amino acids: CASSWTSGGNNEQFF. The CDR3, as DNA: TGTGCCAGTAGTTGGACTAGCGGGGGGAACAATGAGCAGTTCTTC.

This chain connects TRBV19 to TRBJ1-1; D ambiguous. The V end was cut by 7 bases, the J end by 8 bases, with 8 bases between. Germline V lookup: CDR1 LNHDA, CDR2 SQIVND (reference sequence). The CDR3 covers 10 residues. The CDR3 sequence is CASNGREAFF. CDR3 coding DNA: TGTGCCAGTAATGGAAGAGAAGCTTTCTTT.